This TCR beta chain was obtained from a study of blood T cell repertoires in COVID-19. The wider study: Researchers got acute and convalescent COVID-19 samples from the United States, Italy and Spain. From T cells, B-cell-depleted T cells, or PBMCs came the material, which was cDNA or gDNA.

V shed 2 bases and J 5 bases; nucleotides not matched to a gene: 10. There are 16 residues in the CDR3. The germline CDR1 and CDR2 sequences are SGHRS and YFSETQ. Under the authors' procedure: Amplification of reference gene primers was used by the study to estimate nucleated cell counts. Clones were read by immunoSEQ multiplex PCR, and TCRdb kept only the in-frame ones, dropping some. V and J calls and clone size come straight from that table; D and trimming were deduced from the DNA. The repertoire has roughly 200,000 clones, 70% to 90% of them found once; the top ten carry roughly 6.2%. V and J are TRBV5-1 and TRBJ2-7; 10 bases match TRBD1. Material for sequencing was peripheral blood. The receptor was derived from a woman in her thirties or forties who had recovered from COVID-19. CDR3 sequence: CASSFRIRTGGNEQYF. The CDR3 DNA reads as TGCGCCAGCAGCTTCCGAATTAGGACAGGGGGAAACGAGCAGTACTTC.